This is a list of T cell receptor beta chains from one sample in a study of post-analysis software for immune sequencing data. TCRdb independently ran MiXCR on the PCR reads; one entry per CDR3 protein. The table records about 770,000 distinct CDR3 sequences, approximately 44% of them present only once. Sequenced: blood. The receptors derive from a girl aged 5 to 17 with multiple sclerosis. The CDR3 runs from the conserved cysteine through the conserved F or W. A D gene is named only where the DNA matches it firmly. The size of a clone is reported for some rows only, either as once, few or many, or as a class for expanded clones.

CDR3aa,CDR3nt,v_gene,j_gene,d_gene,abundance
CASSPRDRGSKNIQYF,TGTGCCAGCAGCCCCCGGGACAGGGGGTCCAAAAACATTCAGTACTTC,TRBV7-2,TRBJ2-4,TRBD1,.
CASSRPGRTYEQYF,TGTGCCAGCAGCCGACCGGGACGGACCTACGAGCAGTACTTC,TRBV11-2,TRBJ2-7,.,few
CATSRGGFGIDEQFF,TGTGCCACCAGCAGAGGAGGGTTTGGTATCGATGAGCAGTTCTTC,TRBV15,TRBJ2-1,.,.
CASSVRVSGGGSGANVLTF,TGTGCCAGCAGCGTAAGGGTTAGCGGGGGGGGCTCTGGGGCCAACGTCCTGACTTTC,TRBV9,TRBJ2-6,TRBD2,.
CASSPGAASMEQFF,TGTGCCAGCAGCCCAGGGGCCGCCTCAATGGAGCAGTTCTTC,TRBV11-2,TRBJ2-1,.,few
CASRNNHYNEQFF,TGTGCCAGCAGGAACAATCACTACAATGAGCAGTTCTTC,TRBV12-3/TRBV12-4,TRBJ2-1,.,.
CATKGGGGNPNYGYTF,TGTGCTACAAAAGGAGGGGGCGGAAATCCTAACTATGGCTACACCTTC,TRBV19,TRBJ1-2,TRBD1,few
CASSSDRASGYTF,TGTGCCAGCAGTTCGGACAGGGCGTCTGGCTACACCTTC,TRBV12-3/TRBV12-4,TRBJ1-2,TRBD1,.
CASTPGLAGAREQYF,TGTGCCAGCACCCCAGGGCTAGCGGGAGCCAGGGAGCAGTACTTC,TRBV7-2,TRBJ2-7,TRBD2,few
CASGEWDEQYF,TGTGCCAGCGGTGAATGGGACGAGCAGTACTTC,TRBV6-5,TRBJ2-7,.,.
CASSWGLELEQYF,TGTGCCAGCAGCTGGGGACTAGAGCTCGAGCAGTACTTC,TRBV7-2,TRBJ2-7,TRBD2,.
CASSGWTSGYTYNEQFF,TGCGCCAGCAGCGGATGGACTAGCGGGTATACCTACAATGAGCAGTTCTTC,TRBV5-1,TRBJ2-1,TRBD2,.
CASSLGLRENTEAFF,TGTGCCAGCAGCTTAGGATTGCGGGAGAACACTGAAGCTTTCTTT,TRBV7-6,TRBJ1-1,.,few
CASSLSGSRGEQYF,TGTGCCAGCAGCTTGAGTGGGAGTCGAGGGGAGCAGTACTTC,TRBV5-6,TRBJ2-7,.,.
CASSLARGRPLDNEQFF,TGTGCCAGCAGCTTAGCTCGCGGGAGGCCCCTGGACAATGAGCAGTTCTTC,TRBV7-2,TRBJ2-1,TRBD2,.
CASSLRQGNEKLFF,TGTGCCAGCAGTTTGAGACAGGGTAATGAAAAACTGTTTTTT,TRBV28,TRBJ1-4,TRBD1,few
CSVELSDGGLLAFF,TGCAGCGTTGAATTGTCGGACGGGGGGCTCTTAGCTTTCTTT,TRBV29-1,TRBJ1-1,.,few
CASSLSRTGGYNEQFF,TGTGCCAGCAGTTTATCCCGGACAGGGGGCTACAATGAGCAGTTCTTC,TRBV27,TRBJ2-1,TRBD1,few
CASSVVGVTDTQYF,TGTGCCAGCAGTGTAGTGGGGGTTACAGATACGCAGTATTTT,TRBV6-1,TRBJ2-3,.,.
CASSSRRNYGYTF,TGTGCCAGCAGTTCCCGACGGAACTATGGCTACACCTTC,TRBV12-3/TRBV12-4,TRBJ1-2,.,.
CSVIGREAFF,TGCAGCGTTATTGGACGGGAAGCTTTCTTT,TRBV29-1,TRBJ1-1,.,.
CASSSSGTGKAYEQYF,TGTGCCAGCAGCTCCTCGGGGACAGGGAAGGCCTACGAGCAGTACTTC,TRBV7-2,TRBJ2-7,TRBD1,.
CSARGQKMKNYGYTF,TGCAGTGCTAGAGGACAGAAGATGAAAAACTATGGCTACACCTTC,TRBV20-1,TRBJ1-2,.,few
CASSRGGLYEQYF,TGTGCCAGCAGCCGCGGGGGCCTCTACGAGCAGTACTTC,TRBV6-5,TRBJ2-7,.,few
CSVLTGTENSPLHF,TGCAGTGTTCTAACCGGGACGGAGAATTCACCCCTCCACTTT,TRBV20-1,TRBJ1-6,.,.
CASSDGLAGDHGELFF,TGTGCCAGCAGTGACGGACTAGCGGGAGATCACGGGGAGCTGTTTTTT,TRBV6-2/TRBV6-3,TRBJ2-2,TRBD2,.
CASSLLPLAGSETQYF,TGTGCCAGCAGCTTACTACCACTAGCGGGAAGTGAGACCCAGTACTTC,TRBV7-9,TRBJ2-5,TRBD2,few
CSASPFAGGTDTQYF,TGCAGTGCTAGCCCCTTTGCGGGAGGCACAGATACGCAGTATTTT,TRBV20-1,TRBJ2-3,TRBD2,.
CATRGLGRDQNNEQFF,TGTGCCACCAGGGGTCTGGGCCGAGACCAAAACAATGAGCAGTTCTTC,TRBV15,TRBJ2-1,.,.
CASSVLGQTNEKLFF,TGTGCCAGCAGCGTACTGGGACAGACTAATGAAAAACTGTTTTTT,TRBV9,TRBJ1-4,TRBD1,.
CASGLRLAVSTDTQYF,TGTGCTAGTGGTTTGCGGCTAGCGGTTAGCACAGATACGCAGTATTTT,TRBV12-5,TRBJ2-3,TRBD2,.
CSVVHGGDTQYF,TGCAGTGTGGTTCACGGCGGGGATACGCAGTATTTT,TRBV20-1,TRBJ2-3,.,.
CATAARLAEKTQYF,TGTGCCACCGCGGCGAGACTAGCGGAAAAGACCCAGTACTTC,TRBV6-1,TRBJ2-5,TRBD2,.
CSARDWLARSSYNEQFF,TGCAGTGCTAGAGATTGGCTAGCGCGAAGCTCCTACAATGAGCAGTTCTTC,TRBV20-1,TRBJ2-1,.,.
CASSSGTSSYEQYF,TGTGCCAGCAGTTCAGGGACTAGCAGCTACGAGCAGTACTTC,TRBV12-3/TRBV12-4,TRBJ2-7,TRBD2,many
CSVAGLGETQYF,TGCAGCGTCGCGGGACTAGGAGAGACCCAGTACTTC,TRBV29-1,TRBJ2-5,TRBD2,few
CASRQGAETQYF,TGTGCCAGCCGACAGGGGGCAGAGACCCAGTACTTC,TRBV2,TRBJ2-5,TRBD1,few
CASSHTSSLYEQYF,TGTGCCAGCAGCCACACTAGCTCCCTATACGAGCAGTACTTC,TRBV3-1,TRBJ2-7,.,few
CASSPTGGGERAKNIQYF,TGTGCCAGCAGTCCTACTGGAGGAGGTGAAAGGGCCAAAAACATTCAGTACTTC,TRBV25-1,TRBJ2-4,.,.
CASRTGWPTGGDTQYF,TGTGCCAGCCGCACAGGCTGGCCGACAGGAGGAGATACGCAGTATTTT,TRBV6-2/TRBV6-3,TRBJ2-3,.,.
CSARALAGVYEQYF,TGCAGTGCTAGAGCACTAGCGGGAGTGTACGAGCAGTACTTC,TRBV20-1,TRBJ2-7,TRBD2,.
CSGKRIGNEQFF,TGCAGCGGGAAACGGATTGGCAATGAGCAGTTCTTC,TRBV29-1,TRBJ2-1,.,.
CASSTRGESSYNEQFF,TGTGCCAGCAGCACGCGGGGGGAGAGCTCCTACAATGAGCAGTTCTTC,TRBV9,TRBJ2-1,TRBD2,.
CAWNYRGHSEQYF,TGTGCCTGGAATTACAGGGGGCACAGCGAGCAGTACTTC,TRBV30,TRBJ2-7,TRBD1,.
CASSPGHSDRTDTQYF,TGTGCCAGCAGTCCCGGACATTCGGACCGAACAGATACGCAGTATTTT,TRBV28,TRBJ2-3,.,.
CASSQAQTGGYEQYF,TGTGCCAGCAGCCAAGCCCAGACAGGGGGCTACGAGCAGTACTTC,TRBV3-1,TRBJ2-7,TRBD1,.
CASSPWTEPVYIQYF,TGTGCCAGCAGCCCTTGGACCGAACCTGTGTACATTCAGTACTTC,TRBV7-2,TRBJ2-4,.,few
CASSSPGANEKLFF,TGTGCCAGCAGCAGCCCAGGGGCTAATGAAAAACTGTTTTTT,TRBV9,TRBJ1-4,.,.
CASSSFQGEANYGYTF,TGTGCCAGCAGCTCATTTCAGGGAGAAGCTAACTATGGCTACACCTTC,TRBV7-9,TRBJ1-2,.,once
CSARGTSPRYNEQFF,TGCAGTGCTAGAGGTACTAGCCCCCGATACAATGAGCAGTTCTTC,TRBV20-1,TRBJ2-1,.,.
CASSLYRGSTDTQYF,TGTGCCAGCAGTTTGTATCGGGGGAGCACAGATACGCAGTATTTT,TRBV12-3/TRBV12-4,TRBJ2-3,.,.
CASSLGLDVAGPRETQYF,TGTGCCAGCAGCTTGGGTCTCGATGTGGCTGGCCCCAGGGAGACCCAGTACTTC,TRBV5-5,TRBJ2-5,.,few
CASTLLAASTDTQYF,TGTGCCAGCACCCTTCTAGCGGCTAGCACAGATACGCAGTATTTT,TRBV6-6,TRBJ2-3,TRBD2,few